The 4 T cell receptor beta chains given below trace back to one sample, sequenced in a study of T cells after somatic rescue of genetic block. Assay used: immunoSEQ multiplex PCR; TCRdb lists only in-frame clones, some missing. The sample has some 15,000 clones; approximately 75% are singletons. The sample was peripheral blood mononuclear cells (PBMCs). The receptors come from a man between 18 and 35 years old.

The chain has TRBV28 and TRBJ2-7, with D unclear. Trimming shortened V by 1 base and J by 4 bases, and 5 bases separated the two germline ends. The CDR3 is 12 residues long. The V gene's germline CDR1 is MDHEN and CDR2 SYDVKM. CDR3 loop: CASSLYGYEQYF. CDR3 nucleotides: TGTGCCAGCAGTTTATATGGTTACGAGCAGTACTTC.

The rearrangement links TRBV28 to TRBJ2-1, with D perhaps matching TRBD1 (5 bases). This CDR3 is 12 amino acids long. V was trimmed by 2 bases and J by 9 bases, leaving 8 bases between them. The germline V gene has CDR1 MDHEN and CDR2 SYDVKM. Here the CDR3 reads CASSLRQPEQFF. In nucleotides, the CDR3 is TGTGCCAGCAGTTTACGACAGCCTGAGCAGTTCTTC.

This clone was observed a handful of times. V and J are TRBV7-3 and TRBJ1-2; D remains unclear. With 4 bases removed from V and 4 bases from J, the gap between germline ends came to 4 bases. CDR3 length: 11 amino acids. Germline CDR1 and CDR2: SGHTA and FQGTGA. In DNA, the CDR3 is TGTGCCAGCAGCTCCGGCTATGGCTACACCTTC. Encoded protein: CASSSGYGYTF.

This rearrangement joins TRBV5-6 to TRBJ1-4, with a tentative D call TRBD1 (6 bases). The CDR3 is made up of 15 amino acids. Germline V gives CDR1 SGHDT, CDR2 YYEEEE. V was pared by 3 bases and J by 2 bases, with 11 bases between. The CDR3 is CASSSRQGTNEKLFF. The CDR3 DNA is TGTGCCAGCAGCTCTAGGCAGGGGACTAATGAAAAACTGTTTTTT.